This T cell receptor (beta chain) was retrieved from a study of regulatory T cells in long-lasting Graves disease. Time point noted: persistent/refractory GD, antithyroid drugs over 5 years with positive TRAb. PBMCs were the source of the RNA used for TCR sequencing. This clonotype was counted many times. Per germline, CDR1 SGHTA and CDR2 FQGNSA. The CDR3 has 12 amino acids. V shed 3 bases and J shed 3 bases, with 6 bases lying between them. Arm-PCR of CDR3 regions with iRepertoire HTBI primers generated TCR beta libraries. TCRdb re-called the multiplex PCR reads through MiXCR, storing one row per CDR3 protein. This repertoire shows 400,000 to 600,000 distinct CDR3 sequences, roughly 21% found once; its top ten account for over 6%.

This sequence originates from a female donor with Graves disease. V and J are TRBV7-2 and TRBJ2-7, with D perhaps matching TRBD2 (5 bases). This specimen was peripheral blood mononuclear cells (PBMCs), taken when the disease was refractory, from a patient treated with antithyroid drugs. CDR3 region: CASSFRGYEQYF. In nucleotides, the CDR3 is TGTGCCAGCAGCTTCCGGGGCTACGAGCAGTACTTC.